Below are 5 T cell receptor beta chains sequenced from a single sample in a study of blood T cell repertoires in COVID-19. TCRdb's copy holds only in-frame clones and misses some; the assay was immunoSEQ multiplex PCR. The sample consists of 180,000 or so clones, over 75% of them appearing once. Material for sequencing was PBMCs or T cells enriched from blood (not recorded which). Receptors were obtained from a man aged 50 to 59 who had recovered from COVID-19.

CDR3 bases: TGTGCCAGCAGTTACTCGGGGGACAGGGCTCAAGAGACCCAGTACTTC. This translates into CASSYSGDRAQETQYF. The chain joins TRBV6-5 to TRBJ2-5, with 9 nucleotides matching TRBD1. After removal of 0 bases from V and 2 bases from J, the junction contained 4 bases not matched to a gene. The CDR3 contains 16 residues. The germline CDR1 and CDR2 sequences are MNHEY and SVGAGI.

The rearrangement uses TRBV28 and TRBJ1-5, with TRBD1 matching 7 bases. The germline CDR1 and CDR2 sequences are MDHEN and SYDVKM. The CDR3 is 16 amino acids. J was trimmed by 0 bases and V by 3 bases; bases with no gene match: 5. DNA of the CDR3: TGTGCCAGCAGTTTGGGGACAGACAATAGCAATCAGCCCCAGCATTTT. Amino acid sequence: CASSLGTDNSNQPQHF.

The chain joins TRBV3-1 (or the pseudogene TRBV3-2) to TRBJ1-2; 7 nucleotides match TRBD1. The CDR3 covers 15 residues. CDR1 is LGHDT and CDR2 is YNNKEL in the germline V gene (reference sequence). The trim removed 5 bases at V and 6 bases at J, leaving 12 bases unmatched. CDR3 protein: CASSEGAQAADGYTF. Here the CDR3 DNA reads TGTGCCAGCAGCGAGGGGGCGCAAGCCGCTGATGGCTACACCTTC.

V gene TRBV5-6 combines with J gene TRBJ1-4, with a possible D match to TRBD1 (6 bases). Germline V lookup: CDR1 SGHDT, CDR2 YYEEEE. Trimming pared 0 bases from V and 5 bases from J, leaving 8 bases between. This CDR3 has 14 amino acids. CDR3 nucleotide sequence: TGTGCCAGCAGCTTGGACAGGGTAAATGAAAAACTGTTTTTT. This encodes CASSLDRVNEKLFF.

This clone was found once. This CDR3 is CASSVGLAGGPGGELFF. The CDR3 bases are TGTGCCAGCAGCGTAGGGCTAGCGGGGGGGCCTGGCGGGGAGCTGTTTTTT. The rearrangement links TRBV9 to TRBJ2-2; 12 nucleotides align to TRBD2. There are 17 residues in the CDR3. V lost 0 bases to trimming and J lost 7 bases; unmatched junction nucleotides: 7. Germline values: CDR1 SGDLS, CDR2 YYNGEE.